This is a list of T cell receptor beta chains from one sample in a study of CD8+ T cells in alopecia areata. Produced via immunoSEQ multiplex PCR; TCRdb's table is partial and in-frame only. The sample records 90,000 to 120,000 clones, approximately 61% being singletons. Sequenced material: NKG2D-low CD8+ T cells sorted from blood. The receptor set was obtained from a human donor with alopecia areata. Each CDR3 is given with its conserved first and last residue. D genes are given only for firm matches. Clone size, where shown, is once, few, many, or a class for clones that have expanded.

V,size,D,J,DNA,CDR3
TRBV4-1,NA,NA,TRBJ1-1,TGCGCCAGCAGCCAAGATCCGACTCTTGGCGGGACTGAAGCTTTCTTT,CASSQDPTLGGTEAFF
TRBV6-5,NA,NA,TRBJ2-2,TGTGCCAGCAGTTGTCTAAGGACAAAGAACACCGGGGAGCTGTTTTTT,CASSCLRTKNTGELFF
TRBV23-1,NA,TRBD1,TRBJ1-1,TGCGCCAGCAGTCAAAAGGGACAGCCGAACACTGAAGCTTTCTTT,CASSQKGQPNTEAFF
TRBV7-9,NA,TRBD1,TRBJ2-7,TGTGCCAGCACCTCCCGGGACAGCTACGAGCAGTACTTC,CASTSRDSYEQYF
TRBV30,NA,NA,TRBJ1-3,TGTGCCTGCCTCAGGAGGAGTGCTGGAAACACCATATATTTT,CACLRRSAGNTIYF
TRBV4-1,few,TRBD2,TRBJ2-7,TGCGCCAGCAGCCAAGAAACGGCGGGAGGCCCGTTCTACGAGCAGTACTTC,CASSQETAGGPFYEQYF
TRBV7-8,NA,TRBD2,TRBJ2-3,TGTGCCAGCAGGATCCTAGCGGGGGCCTCCGATACGCAGTATTTT,CASRILAGASDTQYF
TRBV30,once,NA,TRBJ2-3,TGTGCCTGGAGTGCGATGTCAGATACGCAGTATTTT,CAWSAMSDTQYF
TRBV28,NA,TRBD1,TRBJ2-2,TGTGCCAGCAGTATCGGGACAGGGCCCCCCCCCGGGGAGCTGTTTTTT,CASSIGTGPPPGELFF
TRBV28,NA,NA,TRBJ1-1,TGTGCCAGCAGTTTTACGGTGAACACTGAAGCTTTCTTT,CASSFTVNTEAFF
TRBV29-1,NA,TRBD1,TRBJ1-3,TGCAGCGTTGCGGACGGACAGGGGAACACCATATATTTT,CSVADGQGNTIYF
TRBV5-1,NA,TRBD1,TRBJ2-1,TGCGCCAGCAGCTTGGGACAGGGAAAGAATGAGCAGTTCTTC,CASSLGQGKNEQFF
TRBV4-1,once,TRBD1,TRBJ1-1,TGCGCCAGCAGCCATGGGACAGGCACTGAAGCTTTCTTT,CASSHGTGTEAFF
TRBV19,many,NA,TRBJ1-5,TGTGCCAGTAGTGTGCCGGGGGACAGCAATCAGCCCCAGCATTTT,CASSVPGDSNQPQHF